The 18 T cell receptor beta chains in this list originate from one sample, sequenced in a study of CXCR3-negative and CXCR3-positive naive CD8 T cells. The antigens these receptors bind are not known. In preparing the TRB cDNA libraries, 5' RACE with UMI labels was used. TCRdb re-called the 5' RACE reads and shows each CDR3 protein once, DNA omitted. In all, the sample yields roughly 55,000 distinct CDR3 sequences. Study-wide points: CXCR3-negative naive cells had less hydrophobic TRB CDR3s than did CXCR3-positive naive cells.

What was sequenced was naive CXCR3+ CD8+ T cells from blood. Subset defined: CD45RO-CCR7+CD27+CD95- naive CD8+ T cells expressing CXCR3 (TNR3+). Receptors originate from a human donor in good health. Some clones in this sample may be carry-over from other donors' samples.

This chain connects TRBV4-1 to TRBJ2-3; TCRdb returns TRBD1, unconfirmable since there is no DNA. Germline V gene sequence: CDR1 MGHRA, CDR2 YSYEKL. The CDR3 spans 16 residues. CDR3 sequence: CASSHPRTGERDTQYF.

This chain uses TRBV4-2 with TRBJ2-2; TCRdb proposes TRBD1, but this gene call is untestable without DNA. Germline CDR1 and CDR2: LGHNA and YNFKEQ. The CDR3 is 15 residues long. CDR3 residues: CASSRPVTSTGELFF.

The chain's CDR3 is CASSLEVSYEQYF. The chain employs TRBV7-9 and TRBJ2-7. The CDR3 runs to 13 residues. Looked up from germline, CDR1 is SEHNR and CDR2 is FQNEAQ (reference sequence).

The CDR3 reads CASSYGGLEQYF. The chain combines TRBV12-3 or TRBV12-4 with TRBJ2-7; absent DNA, TCRdb's TRBD1 call cannot be checked. The CDR3 contains 12 residues.

This sequence joins TRBV6-5 and TRBJ2-1; lacking DNA, the TRBD2 call made by TCRdb goes unchecked. Looked up from germline, CDR1 is MNHEY and CDR2 is SVGAGI. The CDR3 loop spans 16 amino acids. The CDR3 reads CASSSGLAGAYNEQFF.

The rearrangement links TRBV10-3 to TRBJ1-1; TCRdb's D gene call, TRBD1, goes unchecked for lack of DNA. The V gene's germline CDR1 is ENHRY and CDR2 SYGVKD. This CDR3 is 13 amino acids long. This CDR3 reads CAIRTGGGTEAFF.

V and J are TRBV2 and TRBJ2-2; checking the TCRdb D call of TRBD1 is not possible without DNA. The CDR3 sequence is 14 residues long. The germline V gene encodes CDR1 SNHLY and CDR2 FYNNEI. CDR3 amino acids: CASTQGRNTGELFF.

The chain has TRBV6-5 and TRBJ2-2; there is no DNA to check the TCRdb D call of TRBD2. CDR1 and CDR2 (germline): MNHEY, SVGAGI. The CDR3 loop spans 18 amino acids. The CDR3 sequence: CASSYDPGTSGSSGELFF.

The genes are TRBV7-9 and TRBJ2-7; lacking DNA, the TRBD1 call made by TCRdb goes unchecked. The CDR3 spans 14 residues. The germline CDR1 and CDR2 sequences are SEHNR and FQNEAQ (reference sequence). CDR3 loop: CASSSGTRLGEQYF.

The chain recombines TRBV4-2 with TRBJ2-1; absent DNA, TCRdb's TRBD2 call cannot be checked. This CDR3 spans 14 amino acids. Per the germline V gene, CDR1 is LGHNA and CDR2 is YNFKEQ. This CDR3 reads CASSQPGLTYEQFF.

The chain has TRBV12-3 or TRBV12-4 and TRBJ1-5. CDR3 length equals 14 residues. CDR3 sequence: CASSLRGGQQPQHF.

V and J are TRBV15 and TRBJ1-2; TCRdb names TRBD1, which stays unverified in the absence of DNA. There are 14 residues in the CDR3. Germline assignment: CDR1 LNHNV and CDR2 YYDKDF (reference sequence). Here the CDR3 reads CATSERGPNYGYTF. The full variable domain, its missing parts supplied by reference TRBV15 and TRBJ1-2, is DAMVIQNPRYQVTQFGKPVTLSCSQTLNHNVMYWYQQKSSQAPKLLFHYYDKDFNNEADTPDNFQSRRPNTSFCFLDIRSPGLGDTAMYLCATSERGPNYGYTFGSGTRLTVV.

V gene TRBV29-1 combines with J gene TRBJ2-7; TCRdb outputs TRBD1, but without DNA this stays unchecked. Germline values: CDR1 SQVTM, CDR2 ANQGSEA. There are 13 residues in the CDR3. Here the CDR3 reads CSVFDSTAGEQYF.

This chain joins TRBV29-1 and TRBJ2-1. The CDR3 length is 15 residues. Germline CDR1 and CDR2: SQVTM and ANQGSEA. CDR3 loop: CSVEISALYYNEQFF.

The chain combines TRBV15 with TRBJ2-1; TCRdb designates TRBD1, a call that cannot be tested without DNA. The CDR3 sequence is 15 residues long. From germline, CDR1 is LNHNV and CDR2 YYDKDF (reference sequence). Here the CDR3 reads CATSRDPRSPGEQFF.

The chain combines TRBV6-2 or TRBV6-3 with TRBJ2-7; TCRdb's D call of TRBD2 is untestable without DNA. Germline values: CDR1 MNHEY, CDR2 SVGEGT. The CDR3 loop spans 12 amino acids. CDR3 sequence reads: CASGGPWYEQYF.

V and J are TRBV7-7 and TRBJ2-3. The CDR3 runs 14 residues. Germline CDR1 and CDR2: SSHAT and FNYEAQ (reference sequence). The CDR3 reads CASSLGVGTDTQYF. Full variable domain (rest looked up from reference TRBV7-7 and TRBJ2-3): GAGVSQSPRYKVTKRGQDVTLRCDPISSHATLYWYQQALGQGPEFLTYFNYEAQPDKSGLPSDRFSAERPEGSISTLTIQRTEQRDSAMYRCASSLGVGTDTQYFGPGTRLTVL.

The chain is built from TRBV12-3 or TRBV12-4 and TRBJ2-5; as DNA is missing, the TRBD1 call by TCRdb cannot be tested. This CDR3 spans 13 amino acids. CDR3 loop: CASSWDSRETQYF.